A single sample is the source of the 18 T cell receptor beta chains below, sequenced in a study of blood T cell repertoires in COVID-19. This table comes from immunoSEQ multiplex PCR, and its TCRdb copy is limited to in-frame clones, with some not included. In the table there are roughly 88,000 clones, more than 80% of which are singletons. The sequenced material came from peripheral blood. These receptors originate from a woman older than 75 with acute or convalescent COVID-19.

This clone came up a few times. The chain has TRBV24-1 and TRBJ2-3; D is undetermined. The CDR3 runs 14 residues. The germline V gene encodes CDR1 KGHDR and CDR2 SFDVKD. V was trimmed by 4 bases and J by 4 bases, leaving 11 bases between them. The CDR3, as DNA: TGTGCCACCAGTGACCACAAATCCGCAGATACGCAGTATTTT. This sequence encodes CATSDHKSADTQYF.

This chain's CDR3 is CASSLEGLSYNEQFF. The DNA for the CDR3 is TGTGCCAGCAGCTTAGAGGGTTTGTCCTACAATGAGCAGTTCTTC. This chain connects TRBV5-8 to TRBJ2-1; weak D call: TRBD2 (5 bases). CDR1 is SGHTS and CDR2 is YDEGEE in the germline V gene. The CDR3 is 15 residues long. V was trimmed by 2 bases and J by 1 base, leaving 10 bases between them.

Details on this clone: Other nucleotide sequences in the sample specify the same CDR3. This chain connects TRBV2 to TRBJ1-2, with a tentative D call TRBD1 (5 bases). The germline V gene encodes CDR1 SNHLY and CDR2 FYNNEI. V dropped 8 bases and J dropped 4 bases, with 8 bases sitting between them. The CDR3 sequence is 11 residues long. Here the CDR3 reads CASRDFYGYTF. CDR3 coding DNA: TGTGCCAGCCGGGACTTCTATGGCTACACCTTC.

V usage is TRBV19 and J usage is TRBJ1-1; D remains unclear. The V end lost 5 bases, the J end lost 1 base, and 8 bases lay between the germline ends. Germline values: CDR1 LNHDA, CDR2 SQIVND (reference sequence). This CDR3 contains 13 residues. DNA of the CDR3: TGTGCCAGTAGTTCCAGTGGGAACACTGAAGCTTTCTTT. Translated, it gives CASSSSGNTEAFF.

The chain couples TRBV19 to TRBJ2-3, with a possible D match to TRBD1 (5 bases). The CDR3 is 14 amino acids. V was trimmed by 1 base and J by 6 bases, leaving 11 bases between them. Per germline, CDR1 LNHDA and CDR2 SQIVND (reference sequence). The CDR3 DNA is TGTGCCAGTAGTATAGGCCAGGGCCCTGATACGCAGTATTTT. Its protein product is CASSIGQGPDTQYF.

The gene calls are TRBV7-2 and TRBJ1-5; TRBD1 aligns across 7 bases. The CDR3 totals 14 residues. J gave up 2 bases and V 5 bases, and 3 bases lay outside the gene matches. The germline CDR1 and CDR2 sequences are SGHTA and FQGNSA. The DNA of the CDR3 is TGTGCCAGCAGCCAAGACAGGGGCAATCAGCCCCAGCATTTT. This translates into CASSQDRGNQPQHF.

The chain employs TRBV11-2 and TRBJ1-2, with D possibly TRBD1 on 5 matching bases. The ends were cut back, 5 bases at V and 3 bases at J, with 7 bases in the middle. The CDR3 is 12 residues long. Per the germline V gene, CDR1 is SGHAT and CDR2 is FQNNGV. The CDR3 DNA follows: TGTGCCAGCAGCCTGACAGACTATGGCTACACCTTC. Translating gives CASSLTDYGYTF.

The chain has TRBV21-1 and TRBJ1-6. TRBV21-1 constitutes a pseudogene. This CDR3 region has 13 residues. CDR3 in DNA: TGTGCCAGGGAGGTTTCCCTGCATTCACCCCTCCACTTT. Protein: CAREVSLHSPLHF.

The chain couples TRBV24-1 to TRBJ2-2; 14 bases agree with TRBD2. The CDR3 sequence is 19 residues long. V was clipped by 4 bases and J by 3 bases; unmatched bases: 9. The germline CDR1 and CDR2 sequences are KGHDR and SFDVKD. In nucleotides, the CDR3 is TGTGCCACCAGTGACCTAGGACTAGCGGGGGGAAGAGACACCGGGGAGCTGTTTTTT. Its translation: CATSDLGLAGGRDTGELFF.

Of note for this clone: Other nucleotide sequences from this sample produce the same CDR3. The CDR3 here is CASSELGRNQPQHF. CDR3 bases: TGTGCCAGCAGTGAATTGGGGCGCAATCAGCCCCAGCATTTT. The chain has TRBV2 and TRBJ1-5, with TRBD1 as a possible D gene (5 bases). Trimming removed 2 bases at V and 2 bases at J, with 7 bases between. CDR1 and CDR2 from the germline V gene are SNHLY and FYNNEI. The CDR3 has 14 amino acids.

The CDR3 DNA reads TGTGCCAGCAGTTACTCGGGGGGGAGCACAGATACGCAGTATTTT. The encoded protein is CASSYSGGSTDTQYF. This chain uses TRBV6-5 with TRBJ2-3, with 7 bases aligning to TRBD2. V lost 0 bases, J lost 0 bases, and 0 bases stayed unmatched. Per the germline V gene, CDR1 is MNHEY and CDR2 is SVGAGI. The CDR3 runs 15 residues.

The gene calls are TRBV19 and TRBJ1-2, with 7 bases that match TRBD1. V was pared by 6 bases and J by 4 bases, with 11 bases of the junction left unmatched. The germline V gene has CDR1 LNHDA and CDR2 SQIVND (reference sequence). The CDR3 loop spans 15 amino acids. CDR3 sequence (DNA): TGTGCCAGTAGCGATACAGGGGCTAATCTCTATGGCTACACCTTC. Residues: CASSDTGANLYGYTF.

V is TRBV6-2 or TRBV6-3 and J is TRBJ1-3; tentative D call: TRBD1 (6 bases). Trimming took 6 bases from V and 2 from J, leaving 14 bases between them. The CDR3 is made up of 15 amino acids. The germline V gene has CDR1 MNHEY and CDR2 SVGEGT. CDR3 residues: CASSVDSGAGNTIYF. As DNA, the CDR3 is TGTGCCAGCAGCGTGGACAGTGGGGCTGGAAACACCATATATTTT.

This chain uses TRBV28 with TRBJ1-4; D call uncertain. The CDR3 extends over 16 amino acids. Between the trimmed V and J ends, which lost 5 bases and 0 bases, there was a span of 13 bases. Germline V gene sequence: CDR1 MDHEN, CDR2 SYDVKM. The CDR3 is CASSPLDLSTNEKLFF. CDR3 nucleotide sequence: TGTGCCAGCAGTCCACTAGACCTCTCAACTAATGAAAAACTGTTTTTT.

The chain has TRBV6-2 or TRBV6-3 and TRBJ1-6; D not resolved. Germline V gene sequence: CDR1 MNHEY, CDR2 SVGEGT. The germline V and J ends were trimmed by 6 bases and 0 bases, with 12 bases remaining between them. The CDR3 runs to 16 residues. This CDR3 is CASSPTPSSYNSPLHF. In nucleotides, the CDR3 is TGTGCCAGCAGCCCTACTCCGAGCTCCTATAATTCACCCCTCCACTTT.

This rearrangement joins TRBV5-8 to TRBJ2-7; unclear D gene. The germline CDR1 and CDR2 sequences are SGHTS and YDEGEE. V shed 1 base and J shed 9 bases, with 11 bases lying between them. The CDR3 length is 12 residues. In DNA form, the CDR3 reads TGTGCCAGCAGCTTGAAAGTGGCCCGGCAGTACTTC. Translating it yields CASSLKVARQYF.

The chain recombines TRBV15 with TRBJ1-2; 11 bases fit TRBD1. V dropped 3 bases and J dropped 8; count of bases not matched to a gene: 8. In germline, CDR1 is LNHNV, CDR2 YYDKDF (reference sequence). The CDR3 loop spans 15 amino acids. CDR3 sequence reads: CATSSEDRGRWGYTF. CDR3 bases: TGTGCCACCAGCAGTGAGGACAGGGGGCGGTGGGGCTACACCTTC.

V gene TRBV6-6 combines with J gene TRBJ1-1, with 12 bases aligning to TRBD1. The CDR3 totals 16 residues. Germline-derived CDR1 and CDR2 are MNHNY and SVGAGI (reference sequence). Losses at the gene ends were 8 bases for V and 11 bases for J; bases not matched to a gene: 18. The CDR3 loop reads CASFPSRDRGLGSAFF. The DNA of the CDR3 is TGTGCCAGCTTTCCCTCCCGGGACAGGGGGCTCGGGTCGGCTTTCTTT.